Below, 27 T cell receptor beta chains from the same sample are listed, as sequenced in a study of blood T cell repertoires in COVID-19. Repertoires were generated with immunoSEQ multiplex PCR, while TCRdb's copy carries only in-frame clones and drops some. Among about 290,000 clones listed, roughly 89% were seen once. Source material: peripheral blood. The receptors shown here come from a woman in her 30s with COVID-19, enrolled during active disease.

The V gene is TRBV28, the J gene TRBJ2-2, with TRBD2 as a possible D gene (6 bases). V was cut by 6 bases and J by 4 bases, with 15 bases left in between. The CDR3 contains 15 residues. The V gene's germline CDR1 is MDHEN and CDR2 SYDVKM. The CDR3 spells CASRPTAGSTGELFF. CDR3 sequence (DNA): TGTGCCAGCAGGCCTACGGCCGGGAGCACCGGGGAGCTGTTTTTT. The full variable domain, its missing parts supplied by reference TRBV28 and TRBJ2-2, is DVKVTQSSRYLVKRTGEKVFLECVQDMDHENMFWYRQDPGLGLRLIYFSYDVKMKEKGDIPEGYSVSREKKERFSLILESASTNQTSMYLCASRPTAGSTGELFFGEGSRLTVL.

The CDR3 nucleotides are TGTGCCAGTAGCTGGCGGAACAGGGGCTATGGCTACACCTTC. Translation gives CASSWRNRGYGYTF. The chain is built from TRBV19 and TRBJ1-2; TRBD1 aligns across 7 bases. The CDR3 length is 14 residues. Germline V lookup: CDR1 LNHDA, CDR2 SQIVND (reference sequence). V trimming: 6 bases; J trimming: 4 bases; junction bases outside the gene matches: 8.

The V gene is TRBV7-2, the J gene TRBJ1-6; D perhaps matches TRBD1 (6 bases). The CDR3 contains 17 residues. Per the germline V gene, CDR1 is SGHTA and CDR2 is FQGNSA. Trimming removed 3 bases from V and 7 bases from J, with 19 bases in between. CDR3 in DNA: TGTGCCAGCAGCTTTTCCCTGACGGGACAAGTAAATTCACCCCTCCACTTT. Translating it yields CASSFSLTGQVNSPLHF. The full variable domain, rest sourced from reference TRBV7-2 and TRBJ1-6, is GAGVSQSPSNKVTEKGKDVELRCDPISGHTALYWYRQSLGQGLEFLIYFQGNSAPDKSGLPSDRFSAERTGGSVSTLTIQRTQQEDSAVYLCASSFSLTGQVNSPLHFGNGTRLTVT.

The rearrangement uses TRBV4-1 and TRBJ2-2; 8 bases agree with TRBD1. Trimming removed 4 bases from V and 5 bases from J; junction bases left unmatched: 9. The CDR3 is 16 residues long. CDR1 MGHRA and CDR2 YSYEKL come from the germline V gene. CDR3 residues: CASSRGRGLGTGELFF. The CDR3, as DNA: TGCGCCAGCAGCCGAGGCAGGGGGCTGGGAACCGGGGAGCTGTTTTTT.

This clone occurred a few times. The J gene is TRBJ1-2, the V gene TRBV6-1, with 9 bases fitting TRBD1. Germline V gene sequence: CDR1 MNHNS, CDR2 SASEGT. This CDR3 contains 16 residues. V gave up 2 bases and J gave up 4 bases; unmatched junction bases: 8. DNA for the CDR3: TGTGCCAGCAGTGAAAGGACAGGGGCGCTGCCCTATGGCTACACCTTC. As protein: CASSERTGALPYGYTF.

The gene calls are TRBV7-9 and TRBJ1-3; D not resolved. Trimming removed 2 bases at V and 8 bases at J, with 10 bases between. In germline, CDR1 is SEHNR, CDR2 FQNEAQ (reference sequence). The CDR3 has 13 amino acids. CDR3 bases: TGTGCCAGCAGCTTAATCCCCGGGGACACCATATATTTT. Its protein product is CASSLIPGDTIYF. Looking up the rest from reference TRBV7-9 and TRBJ1-3 gives the full variable domain: DTGVSQNPRHKITKRGQNVTFRCDPISEHNRLYWYRQTLGQGPEFLTYFQNEAQLEKSRLLSDRFSAERPKGSFSTLEIQRTEQGDSAMYLCASSLIPGDTIYFGEGSWLTVV.

The J gene is TRBJ1-1, the V gene TRBV4-1; possibly TRBD1 for D (6 bases). The germline CDR1 and CDR2 sequences are MGHRA and YSYEKL. The CDR3 is 20 amino acids. Trimming removed 3 bases from V and 0 bases from J, with 26 bases in between. As DNA, the CDR3 is TGCGCCAGCAGCCAGCATGGAGAAATCGGACAGCGCCGCTTGAACACTGAAGCTTTCTTT. Translating it yields CASSQHGEIGQRRLNTEAFF.

The chain has TRBV10-2 and TRBJ2-2; 7 bases match TRBD1. Germline V CDR1 and CDR2: WSHSY, SAAADI. The CDR3 covers 15 residues. J lost 0 bases, V lost 8 bases, and 6 bases had no gene match. This chain's CDR3 is CASGDSHSNTGELFF. As DNA, the CDR3 is TGCGCCAGCGGGGACAGCCATTCGAACACCGGGGAGCTGTTTTTT.

This sequence joins TRBV19 and TRBJ2-3; D might be TRBD2 (6 bases). With 6 bases removed from V and 0 bases from J, the gap between germline ends came to 7 bases. This CDR3 is 13 amino acids long. Germline-derived CDR1 and CDR2 are LNHDA and SQIVND (reference sequence). The CDR3 loop reads CASRTRSTDTQYF. The CDR3 region has the DNA TGTGCCAGTAGGACTAGGAGCACAGATACGCAGTATTTT.

The rearrangement joins TRBV7-2 to TRBJ1-1, with 8 positions matching TRBD1. Germline loops: CDR1 SGHTA, CDR2 FQGNSA. The CDR3 spans 13 residues. After removal of 8 bases from V and 0 bases from J, the junction contained 2 bases not matched to a gene. DNA of the CDR3: TGTGCCAGCGGGGACAGGTTGAACACTGAAGCTTTCTTT. Its protein is CASGDRLNTEAFF. Full variable domain (outside the CDR3, taken from reference TRBV7-2 and TRBJ1-1): GAGVSQSPSNKVTEKGKDVELRCDPISGHTALYWYRQSLGQGLEFLIYFQGNSAPDKSGLPSDRFSAERTGGSVSTLTIQRTQQEDSAVYLCASGDRLNTEAFFGQGTRLTVV.

The CDR3 spells CASSFFGIAGGQTQYF. In nucleotides, the CDR3 is TGTGCCAGCAGCTTCTTCGGCATAGCGGGGGGACAGACCCAGTACTTC. The chain joins TRBV7-9 to TRBJ2-5, with 10 bases matching TRBD2. The CDR3 length is 16 residues. CDR1 is SEHNR and CDR2 is FQNEAQ in the germline V gene (reference sequence). With V trimmed by 3 bases and J by 6 bases, 10 bases remained unmatched.

The chain couples TRBV28 to TRBJ1-5; no definite D call. The CDR3 is made up of 12 amino acids. CDR1 MDHEN and CDR2 SYDVKM come from the germline V gene. Deletions cut 2 bases from V and 9 bases from J, with 8 bases between. The CDR3 spells CASSLRERPQHF. As DNA, the CDR3 is TGTGCCAGCAGTTTAAGGGAGCGGCCCCAGCATTTT.

This chain joins TRBV4-1 and TRBJ1-1; 8 bases agree with TRBD1. The germline V gene has CDR1 MGHRA and CDR2 YSYEKL. After removal of 4 bases from V and 2 bases from J, the junction contained 15 bases not matched to a gene. This CDR3 is built from 18 residues. The CDR3 protein is CASSLFQSGGHPNTEAFF. Written as DNA, the CDR3 is TGCGCCAGCAGCCTTTTTCAGTCAGGGGGCCACCCCAACACTGAAGCTTTCTTT.

The rearrangement joins TRBV19 to TRBJ1-2, with TRBD1 as a possible D gene (5 bases). Germline assignment: CDR1 LNHDA and CDR2 SQIVND (reference sequence). The CDR3 contains 13 residues. The V gene lost 3 bases and the J gene lost 6 bases, with 11 bases spanning the gap. This CDR3 is CASSIGAFDGYTF. For the CDR3, the DNA is TGTGCCAGTAGTATTGGGGCCTTTGATGGCTACACCTTC.

V and J are TRBV4-1 and TRBJ2-7, with D uncertain. The CDR3 runs to 13 residues. The V and J ends lost 3 bases and 3 bases respectively, with 9 bases between them. Per germline, CDR1 MGHRA and CDR2 YSYEKL. Here the CDR3 DNA reads TGCGCCAGCAGCCAGTCCCCGGGCTACGAGCAGTACTTC. Translating gives CASSQSPGYEQYF.

This clone was seen more than once but under ten times. The genes are TRBV2 and TRBJ1-1; D remains unclear. The CDR3 totals 15 residues. Germline CDR1 and CDR2: SNHLY and FYNNEI. The V end was cut by 8 bases, the J end by 5 bases, with 21 bases between. This CDR3 is CASSLTGEVGTEAFF. The CDR3 bases are TGTGCCAGCTCTTTAACCGGGGAAGTGGGAACTGAAGCTTTCTTT.

The chain is built from TRBV6-2 or TRBV6-3 and TRBJ2-2, with TRBD1 as a possible D gene (5 bases). This CDR3 has 14 residues. With 6 bases removed from V and 5 bases from J, the gap between germline ends came to 13 bases. Germline V lookup: CDR1 MNHEY, CDR2 SVGEGT. This CDR3 is CASSHLPGTGELFF. In DNA form, the CDR3 reads TGTGCCAGCAGCCACCTCCCAGGGACCGGGGAGCTGTTTTTT.

The count of this clone is one. The chain couples TRBV3-1 (or the pseudogene TRBV3-2) to TRBJ2-5, with D maybe TRBD1 (5 bases). The CDR3 length is 14 residues. Looked up from germline, CDR1 is LGHDT and CDR2 is YNNKEL (reference sequence). The ends were cut back, 0 bases at V and 5 bases at J, with 10 bases in the middle. The CDR3 loop is CASSQDKGVETQYF. CDR3 nucleotides: TGTGCCAGCAGCCAAGATAAAGGGGTCGAGACCCAGTACTTC.

V is TRBV6-2 or TRBV6-3 and J is TRBJ2-5; 7 bases line up with TRBD2. V dropped 4 bases and J dropped 5; count of bases not matched to a gene: 7. This CDR3 contains 14 residues. Germline loops: CDR1 MNHEY, CDR2 SVGEGT. The CDR3 DNA reads TGTGCCAGCAGTTCCTCCGGGACTATGGAGACCCAGTACTTC. Its translation: CASSSSGTMETQYF.

The chain is built from TRBV5-1 and TRBJ2-5, with 12 bases identical to TRBD2. V lost 2 bases and J lost 2; bases outside the gene matches: 1. Per the germline V gene, CDR1 is SGHRS and CDR2 is YFSETQ. This CDR3 comprises 15 residues. The chain's CDR3 is CASSFLAGGQETQYF. The CDR3 coding sequence is TGCGCCAGCAGCTTCCTAGCGGGGGGGCAAGAGACCCAGTACTTC. Supplemented by reference TRBV5-1 and TRBJ2-5, the full variable domain reads KAGVTQTPRYLIKTRGQQVTLSCSPISGHRSVSWYQQTPGQGLQFLFEYFSETQRNKGNFPGRFSGRQFSNSRSEMNVSTLELGDSALYLCASSFLAGGQETQYFGPGTRLLVL.

This chain uses TRBV6-5 with TRBJ2-5; TRBD2 agrees at 8 bases. Trimming cost V 6 bases and J 6 bases; bases outside gene matches: 9. The CDR3 is 14 amino acids. Looked up from germline, CDR1 is MNHEY and CDR2 is SVGAGI. In DNA, the CDR3 is TGTGCCAGCAGCCGGGGGGGCAGTGGAAAGACCCAGTACTTC. This sequence encodes CASSRGGSGKTQYF.

The chain combines TRBV2 with TRBJ1-5; TRBD1 matches 7 bases. The length of the CDR3 is 15 residues. Germline CDR1 and CDR2: SNHLY and FYNNEI. V lost 4 bases, J lost 4 bases, and 7 bases stayed unmatched. In DNA form, the CDR3 reads TGTGCCAGCAGTGTAGAACAGGGGCCGAATCAGCCCCAGCATTTT. Protein product: CASSVEQGPNQPQHF. Full variable domain (rest looked up from reference TRBV2 and TRBJ1-5): EPEVTQTPSHQVTQMGQEVILRCVPISNHLYFYWYRQILGQKVEFLVSFYNNEISEKSEIFDDQFSVERPDGSNFTLKIRSTKLEDSAMYFCASSVEQGPNQPQHFGDGTRLSIL.

The genes are TRBV5-1 and TRBJ2-7, with TRBD1 matching 9 bases. Unmatched junction bases numbered 13, after V lost 5 bases and J lost 4 bases. The length of the CDR3 is 16 residues. Germline V lookup: CDR1 SGHRS, CDR2 YFSETQ. In DNA form, the CDR3 reads TGCGCCAGCAGAAGGGCCCCTGGGGGACAGGGTTACGAGCAGTACTTC. Translated: CASRRAPGGQGYEQYF. The entire variable domain, with the rest obtained from reference TRBV5-1 and TRBJ2-7, is as follows: KAGVTQTPRYLIKTRGQQVTLSCSPISGHRSVSWYQQTPGQGLQFLFEYFSETQRNKGNFPGRFSGRQFSNSRSEMNVSTLELGDSALYLCASRRAPGGQGYEQYFGPGTRLTVT.

This chain uses TRBV7-9 with TRBJ2-4; 8 bases line up with TRBD2. From germline, CDR1 is SEHNR and CDR2 FQNEAQ (reference sequence). V lost 3 bases and J lost 0; bases outside the gene matches: 7. The CDR3 has 17 residues. CDR3 nucleotide sequence: TGTGCCAGCAGCTTCTCTCGGGGGGGCGAAGCCAAAAACATTCAGTACTTC. It codes for CASSFSRGGEAKNIQYF. The full variable domain, completed using reference TRBV7-9 and TRBJ2-4, is DTGVSQNPRHKITKRGQNVTFRCDPISEHNRLYWYRQTLGQGPEFLTYFQNEAQLEKSRLLSDRFSAERPKGSFSTLEIQRTEQGDSAMYLCASSFSRGGEAKNIQYFGAGTRLSVL.

The rearrangement uses TRBV11-3 and TRBJ2-7, with TRBD1 matching 7 bases. Germline V gene lookup returns CDR1 SGHNT and CDR2 YENEEA. The CDR3 spans 14 residues. V gave up 4 bases and J gave up 0 bases; unmatched junction bases: 3. This CDR3 is CASSWGQSSYEQYF. CDR3 bases: TGTGCCAGCAGCTGGGGACAGTCCTCCTACGAGCAGTACTTC.

V is TRBV9 and J is TRBJ2-1; tentatively, D is TRBD2 (6 bases). The CDR3 length is 14 residues. The V and J ends lost 7 bases and 2 bases respectively, with 13 bases between them. Germline values: CDR1 SGDLS, CDR2 YYNGEE. This CDR3 reads CASGGRGTYNEQFF. Written as DNA, the CDR3 is TGTGCCAGCGGCGGGCGGGGAACCTACAATGAGCAGTTCTTC. Combining the CDR3 with reference TRBV9 and TRBJ2-1 gives the whole variable domain DSGVTQTPKHLITATGQRVTLRCSPRSGDLSVYWYQQSLDQGLQFLIQYYNGEERAKGNILERFSAQQFPDLHSELNLSSLELGDSALYFCASGGRGTYNEQFFGPGTRLTVL.

V gene TRBV7-9 combines with J gene TRBJ2-3; perhaps TRBD1 as D (6 bases). V dropped 4 bases and J dropped 0 bases, with 11 bases sitting between them. Germline loops: CDR1 SEHNR, CDR2 FQNEAQ (reference sequence). The CDR3 sequence is 15 residues long. CDR3 DNA: TGTGCCAGCAGCTCCTTAGGGGGAAGCACAGATACGCAGTATTTT. Its protein is CASSSLGGSTDTQYF.